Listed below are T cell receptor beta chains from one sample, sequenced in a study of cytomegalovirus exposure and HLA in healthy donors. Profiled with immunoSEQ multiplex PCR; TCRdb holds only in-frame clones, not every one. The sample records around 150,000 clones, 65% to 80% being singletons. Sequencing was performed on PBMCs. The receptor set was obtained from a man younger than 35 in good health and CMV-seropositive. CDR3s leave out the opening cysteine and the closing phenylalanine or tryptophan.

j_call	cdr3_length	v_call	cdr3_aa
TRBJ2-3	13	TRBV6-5	ASSHIGTVFDTQY
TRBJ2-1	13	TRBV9	ASSVVGGGPNEQF
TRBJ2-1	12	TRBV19	ASQPGQDYNEQF
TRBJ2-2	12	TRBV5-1	ASSLQGPTGELF
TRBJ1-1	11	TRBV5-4	ASSADRAGEAF
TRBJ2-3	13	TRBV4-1	ASSQSGGRTDTQY
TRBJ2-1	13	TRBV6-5	ASRWTSESFNEQF
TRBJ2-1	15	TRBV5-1	ASSLGSGAGSRNEQF
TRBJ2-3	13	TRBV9	ASSRLAASTDTQY
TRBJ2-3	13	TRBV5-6	ASSLIAREGDTQY
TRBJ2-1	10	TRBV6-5	ASGGGPNEGF
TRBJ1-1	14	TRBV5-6	ASSFGTGEVDTEAF
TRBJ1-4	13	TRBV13	ASSLVGTGGEKLF
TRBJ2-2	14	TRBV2	ASSETDSLSTGELF
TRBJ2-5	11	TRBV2	ASSWTVQETQY
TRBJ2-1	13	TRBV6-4	ASSAGKSGYNEQF
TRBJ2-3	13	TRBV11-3	ASSSGGQGTDTQY
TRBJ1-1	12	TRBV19	ASRTGIMNTEAF
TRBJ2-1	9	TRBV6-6	ASSPSAEQF
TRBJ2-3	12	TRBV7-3	ASSRRTTTDTQY
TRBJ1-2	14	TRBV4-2	ASSPLPTGSAYGYT
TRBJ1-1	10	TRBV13	ASSLDKTEAF
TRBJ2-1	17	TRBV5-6	ASSRPPGLAGGRGEEQF
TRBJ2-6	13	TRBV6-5	ASRPAGSGANVLT
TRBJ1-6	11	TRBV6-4	ASSGGYNSPLH
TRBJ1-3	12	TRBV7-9	ASSLAGQRNTIY